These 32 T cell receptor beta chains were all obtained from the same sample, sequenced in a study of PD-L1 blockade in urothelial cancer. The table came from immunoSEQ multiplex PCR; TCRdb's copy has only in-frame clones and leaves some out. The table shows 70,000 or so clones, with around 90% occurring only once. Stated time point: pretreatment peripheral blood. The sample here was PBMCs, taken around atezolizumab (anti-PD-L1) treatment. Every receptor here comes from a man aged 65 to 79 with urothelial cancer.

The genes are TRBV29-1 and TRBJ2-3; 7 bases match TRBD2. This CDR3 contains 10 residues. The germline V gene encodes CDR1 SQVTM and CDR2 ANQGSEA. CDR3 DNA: TGCGGCGGGAGTATAGATACGCAGTATTTT. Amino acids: CGGSIDTQYF.

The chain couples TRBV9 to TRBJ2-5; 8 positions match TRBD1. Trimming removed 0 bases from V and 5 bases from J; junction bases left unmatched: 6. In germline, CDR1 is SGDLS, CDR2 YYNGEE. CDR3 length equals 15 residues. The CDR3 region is CASSVVPGGGETQYF. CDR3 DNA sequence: TGTGCCAGCAGCGTAGTCCCAGGGGGCGGGGAGACCCAGTACTTC.

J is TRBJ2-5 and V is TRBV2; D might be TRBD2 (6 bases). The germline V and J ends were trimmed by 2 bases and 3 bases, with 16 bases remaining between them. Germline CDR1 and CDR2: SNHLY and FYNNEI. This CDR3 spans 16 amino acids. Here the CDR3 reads CASSESKDYRKETQYF. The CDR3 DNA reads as TGTGCCAGCAGTGAAAGTAAGGACTACCGAAAAGAGACCCAGTACTTC.

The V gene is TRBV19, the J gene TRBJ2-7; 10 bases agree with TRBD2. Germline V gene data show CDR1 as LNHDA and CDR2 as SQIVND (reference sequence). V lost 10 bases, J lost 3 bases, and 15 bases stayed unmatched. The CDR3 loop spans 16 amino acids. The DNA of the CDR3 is TGTGCCACCTCGAATTGGTCTAGCGGGAGACGCTACGAGCAGTACTTC. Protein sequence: CATSNWSSGRRYEQYF.

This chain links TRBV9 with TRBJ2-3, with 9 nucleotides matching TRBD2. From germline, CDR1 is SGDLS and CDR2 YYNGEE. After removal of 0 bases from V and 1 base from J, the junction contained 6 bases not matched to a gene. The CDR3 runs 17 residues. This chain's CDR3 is CASSVVGSGSGTDTQYF. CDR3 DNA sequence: TGTGCCAGCAGCGTAGTTGGTAGCGGGAGTGGCACAGATACGCAGTATTTT.

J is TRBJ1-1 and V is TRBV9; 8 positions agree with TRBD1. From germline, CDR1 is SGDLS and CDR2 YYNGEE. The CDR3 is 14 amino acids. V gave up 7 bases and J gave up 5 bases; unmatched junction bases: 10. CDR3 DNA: TGTGCCAGCCGTCCAGGGGGCGCGGTAACTGAAGCTTTCTTT. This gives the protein CASRPGGAVTEAFF. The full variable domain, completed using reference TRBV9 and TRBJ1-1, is DSGVTQTPKHLITATGQRVTLRCSPRSGDLSVYWYQQSLDQGLQFLIQYYNGEERAKGNILERFSAQQFPDLHSELNLSSLELGDSALYFCASRPGGAVTEAFFGQGTRLTVV.

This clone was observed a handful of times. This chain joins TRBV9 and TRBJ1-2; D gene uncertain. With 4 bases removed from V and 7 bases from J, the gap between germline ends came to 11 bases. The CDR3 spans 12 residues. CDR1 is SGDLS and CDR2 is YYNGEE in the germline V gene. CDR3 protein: CASSFSAGGYTF. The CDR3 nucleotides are TGTGCCAGCAGCTTCTCTGCCGGTGGCTACACCTTC.

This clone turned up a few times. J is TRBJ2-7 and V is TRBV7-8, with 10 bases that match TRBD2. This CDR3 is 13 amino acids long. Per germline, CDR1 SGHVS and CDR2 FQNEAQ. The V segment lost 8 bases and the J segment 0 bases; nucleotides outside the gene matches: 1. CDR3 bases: TGTGCCAGCCGGACTAGCGGCTCCTACGAGCAGTACTTC. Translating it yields CASRTSGSYEQYF.

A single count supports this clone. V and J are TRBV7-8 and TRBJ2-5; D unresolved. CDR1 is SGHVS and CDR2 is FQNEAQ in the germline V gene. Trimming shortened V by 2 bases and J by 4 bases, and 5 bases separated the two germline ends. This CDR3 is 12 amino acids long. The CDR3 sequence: CASSLTVETQYF. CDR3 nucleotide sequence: TGTGCCAGCAGCTTAACGGTAGAGACCCAGTACTTC.

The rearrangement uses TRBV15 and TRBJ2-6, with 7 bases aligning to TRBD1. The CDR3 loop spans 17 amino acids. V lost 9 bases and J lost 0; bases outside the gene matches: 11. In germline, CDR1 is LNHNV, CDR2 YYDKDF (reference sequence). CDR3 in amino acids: CATRQGPTLSGANVLTF. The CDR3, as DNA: TGTGCCACACGACAGGGTCCTACCCTCTCTGGGGCCAACGTCCTGACTTTC.

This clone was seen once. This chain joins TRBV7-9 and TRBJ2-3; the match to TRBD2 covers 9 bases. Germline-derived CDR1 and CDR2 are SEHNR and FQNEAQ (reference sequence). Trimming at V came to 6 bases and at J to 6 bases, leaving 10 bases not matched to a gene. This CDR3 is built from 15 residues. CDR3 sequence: CASSYIAGEGDTQYF. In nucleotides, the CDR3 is TGTGCCAGCAGTTACATAGCGGGAGAGGGGGATACGCAGTATTTT.

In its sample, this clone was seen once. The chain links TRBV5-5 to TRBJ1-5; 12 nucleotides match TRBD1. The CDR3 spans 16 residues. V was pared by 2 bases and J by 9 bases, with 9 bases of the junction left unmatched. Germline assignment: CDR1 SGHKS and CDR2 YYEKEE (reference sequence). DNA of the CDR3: TGTGCCAGCAGCTTCGGGACAGGGGGCGGGGTTGTGCCCCAGCATTTT. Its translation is CASSFGTGGGVVPQHF. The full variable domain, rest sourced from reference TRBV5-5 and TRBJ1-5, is DAGVTQSPTHLIKTRGQQVTLRCSPISGHKSVSWYQQVLGQGPQFIFQYYEKEERGRGNFPDRFSARQFPNYSSELNVNALLLGDSALYLCASSFGTGGGVVPQHFGDGTRLSIL.

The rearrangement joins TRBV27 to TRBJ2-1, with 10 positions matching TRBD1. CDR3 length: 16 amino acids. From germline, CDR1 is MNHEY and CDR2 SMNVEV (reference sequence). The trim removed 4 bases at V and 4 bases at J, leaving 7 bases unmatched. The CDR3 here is CASSWRGTGAYNEQFF. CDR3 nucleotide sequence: TGTGCCAGCAGTTGGAGGGGGACAGGGGCGTACAATGAGCAGTTCTTC.

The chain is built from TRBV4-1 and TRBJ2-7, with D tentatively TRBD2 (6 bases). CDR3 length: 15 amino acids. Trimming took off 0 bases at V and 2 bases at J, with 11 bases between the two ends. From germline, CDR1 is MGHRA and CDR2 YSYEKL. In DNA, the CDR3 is TGCGCCAGCAGCCAAGAGAGGCTAGCGACCTACGAGCAGTACTTC. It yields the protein CASSQERLATYEQYF.

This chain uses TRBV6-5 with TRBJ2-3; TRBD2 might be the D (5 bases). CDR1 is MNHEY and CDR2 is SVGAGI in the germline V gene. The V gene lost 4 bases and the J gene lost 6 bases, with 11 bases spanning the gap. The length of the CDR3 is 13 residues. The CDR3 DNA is TGTGCCAGCAGTTTTCGGACTGGGGATACGCAGTATTTT. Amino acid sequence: CASSFRTGDTQYF.

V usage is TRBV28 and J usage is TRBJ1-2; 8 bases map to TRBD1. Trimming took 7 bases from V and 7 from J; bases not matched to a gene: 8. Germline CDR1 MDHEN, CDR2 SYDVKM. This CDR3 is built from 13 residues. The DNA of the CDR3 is TGTGCCAGCACCGGACAGGGTATCGGTGGCTACACCTTC. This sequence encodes CASTGQGIGGYTF.

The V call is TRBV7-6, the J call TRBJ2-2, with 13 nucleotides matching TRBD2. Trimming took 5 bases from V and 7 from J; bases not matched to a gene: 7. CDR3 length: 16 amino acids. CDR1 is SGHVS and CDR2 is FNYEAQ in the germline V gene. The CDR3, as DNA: TGTGCCAGCAGCCAAGGGACTAGCGGGATTAGCGGGGAGCTGTTTTTT. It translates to CASSQGTSGISGELFF.

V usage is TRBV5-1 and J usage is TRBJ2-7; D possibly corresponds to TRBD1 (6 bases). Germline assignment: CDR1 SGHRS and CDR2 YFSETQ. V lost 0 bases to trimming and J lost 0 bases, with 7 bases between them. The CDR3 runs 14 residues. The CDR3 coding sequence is TGCGCCAGCAGCTTGGGGACAGCCTCCTACGAGCAGTACTTC. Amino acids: CASSLGTASYEQYF.

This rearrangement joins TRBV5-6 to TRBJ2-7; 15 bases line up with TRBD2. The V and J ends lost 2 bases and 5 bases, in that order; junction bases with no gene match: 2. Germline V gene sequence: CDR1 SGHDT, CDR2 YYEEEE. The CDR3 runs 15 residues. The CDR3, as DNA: TGTGCCAGCAGCTTAGGACTAGCGGGAGGGAACGAGCAGTACTTC. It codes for CASSLGLAGGNEQYF.

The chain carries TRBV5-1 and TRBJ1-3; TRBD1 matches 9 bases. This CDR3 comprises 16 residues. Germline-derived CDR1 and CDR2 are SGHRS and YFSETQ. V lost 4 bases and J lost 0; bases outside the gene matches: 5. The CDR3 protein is CASSPQTGGSGNTIYF. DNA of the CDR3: TGCGCCAGCAGCCCACAGACAGGGGGCTCTGGAAACACCATATATTTT.

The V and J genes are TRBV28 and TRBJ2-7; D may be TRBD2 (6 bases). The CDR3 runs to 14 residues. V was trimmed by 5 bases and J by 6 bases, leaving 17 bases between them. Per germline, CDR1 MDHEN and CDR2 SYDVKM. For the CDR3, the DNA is TGTGCCAGCAGTCTCGTTCGGCAGGGAGGCGAGCAGTACTTC. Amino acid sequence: CASSLVRQGGEQYF. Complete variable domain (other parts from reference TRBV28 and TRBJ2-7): DVKVTQSSRYLVKRTGEKVFLECVQDMDHENMFWYRQDPGLGLRLIYFSYDVKMKEKGDIPEGYSVSREKKERFSLILESASTNQTSMYLCASSLVRQGGEQYFGPGTRLTVT.

In nucleotides, the CDR3 is TGCAGCGTTGCTACGACAGGAGGTACTGAAGCTTTCTTT. Its protein product is CSVATTGGTEAFF. The chain recombines TRBV29-1 with TRBJ1-1; D possibly corresponds to TRBD1 (6 bases). The CDR3 runs 13 residues. With 4 bases removed from V and 5 bases from J, the gap between germline ends came to 14 bases. Germline-derived CDR1 and CDR2 are SQVTM and ANQGSEA.

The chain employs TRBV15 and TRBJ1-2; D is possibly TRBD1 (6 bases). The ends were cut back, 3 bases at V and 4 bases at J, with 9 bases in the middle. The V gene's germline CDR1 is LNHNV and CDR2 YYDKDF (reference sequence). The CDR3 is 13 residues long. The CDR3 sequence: CATSSTGLYGYTF. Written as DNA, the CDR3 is TGTGCCACCAGCAGTACAGGGCTCTATGGCTACACCTTC.

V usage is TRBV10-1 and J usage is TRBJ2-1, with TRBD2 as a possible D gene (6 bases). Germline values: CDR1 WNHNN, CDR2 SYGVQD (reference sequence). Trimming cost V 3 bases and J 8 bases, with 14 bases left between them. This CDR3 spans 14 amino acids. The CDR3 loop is CASSDSGVGDEQFF. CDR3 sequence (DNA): TGCGCCAGCAGTGACTCGGGAGTTGGAGATGAGCAGTTCTTC.

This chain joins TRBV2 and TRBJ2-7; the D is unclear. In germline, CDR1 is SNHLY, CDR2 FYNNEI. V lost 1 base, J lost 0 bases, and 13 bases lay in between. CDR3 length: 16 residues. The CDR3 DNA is TGTGCCAGCAGTGAAGAGCGCCCTTCGAGCTCCTACGAGCAGTACTTC. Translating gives CASSEERPSSSYEQYF.

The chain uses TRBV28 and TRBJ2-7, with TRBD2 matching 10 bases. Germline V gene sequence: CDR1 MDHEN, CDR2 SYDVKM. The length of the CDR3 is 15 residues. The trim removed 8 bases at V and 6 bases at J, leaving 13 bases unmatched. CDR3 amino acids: CASVFQLAGSPEQYF. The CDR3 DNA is TGTGCCAGCGTATTTCAACTAGCGGGATCACCCGAGCAGTACTTC.

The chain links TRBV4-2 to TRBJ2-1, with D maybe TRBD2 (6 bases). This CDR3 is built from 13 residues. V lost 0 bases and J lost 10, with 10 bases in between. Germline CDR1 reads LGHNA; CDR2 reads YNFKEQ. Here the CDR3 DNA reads TGTGCCAGCAGCCAAGAAAAGCTAGCGGAGCAGTTCTTC. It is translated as CASSQEKLAEQFF.

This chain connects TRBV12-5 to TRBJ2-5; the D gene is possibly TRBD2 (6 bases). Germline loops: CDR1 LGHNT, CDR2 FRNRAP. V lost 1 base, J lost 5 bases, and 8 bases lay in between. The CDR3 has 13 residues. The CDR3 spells CASGLGAGETQYF. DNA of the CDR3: TGTGCTAGTGGTTTGGGGGCGGGGGAGACCCAGTACTTC.

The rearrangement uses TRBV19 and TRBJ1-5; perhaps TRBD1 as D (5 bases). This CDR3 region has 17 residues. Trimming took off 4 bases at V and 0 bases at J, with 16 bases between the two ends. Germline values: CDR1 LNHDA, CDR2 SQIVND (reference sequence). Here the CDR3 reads CASSRNRQGGSNQPQHF. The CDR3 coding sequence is TGTGCCAGTAGTAGGAATAGGCAGGGAGGTAGCAATCAGCCCCAGCATTTT.

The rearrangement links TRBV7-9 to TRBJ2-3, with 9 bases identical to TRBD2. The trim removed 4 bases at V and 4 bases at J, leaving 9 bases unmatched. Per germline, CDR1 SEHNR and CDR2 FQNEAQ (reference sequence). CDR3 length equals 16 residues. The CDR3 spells CASSSPSGGSADTQYF. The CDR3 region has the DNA TGTGCCAGCAGCTCCCCAAGCGGGGGGTCCGCAGATACGCAGTATTTT.

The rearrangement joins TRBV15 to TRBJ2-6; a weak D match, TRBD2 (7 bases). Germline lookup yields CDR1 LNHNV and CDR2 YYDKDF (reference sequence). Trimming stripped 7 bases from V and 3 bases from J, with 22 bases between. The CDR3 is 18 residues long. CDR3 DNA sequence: TGTGCCACCACTTACTTAGGGGGAGGGACCTTTGGGGCCAACGTCCTGACTTTC. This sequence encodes CATTYLGGGTFGANVLTF.

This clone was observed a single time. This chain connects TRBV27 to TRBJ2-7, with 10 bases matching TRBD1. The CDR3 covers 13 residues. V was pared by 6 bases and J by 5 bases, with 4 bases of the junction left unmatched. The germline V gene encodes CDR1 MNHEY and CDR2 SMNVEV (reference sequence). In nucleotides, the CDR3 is TGTGCCAGCAGGCCGACAGGGGGCCACGAGCAGTACTTC. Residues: CASRPTGGHEQYF.